The subject of this entry is one T cell receptor beta chain. Distinct nucleotide sequences in the sample also encode this CDR3. This specimen comes from a study of blood T cell repertoires in COVID-19. Whole-study context: Sources were T cells, B-cell-depleted T cells, or PBMCs; the material itself was cDNA or gDNA.

Participants spanned ages roughly 18 to 95 years and resided in around 25 US areas. Authors' processing steps: Amplification of reference gene primers was used by the study to estimate nucleated cell counts. Method: immunoSEQ multiplex PCR; TCRdb's copy keeps in-frame clones and lacks some. The DNA gave D and trimming, while V, J and clone size come from that table. The repertoire includes about 300,000 clones, 70% to 90% of them detected once, and around 2.2% sits in the top ten. The specimen was PBMCs or T cells enriched from blood (not recorded which). This receptor was identified in a man aged 25-45 years who had recovered from COVID-19.

The CDR3 loop reads CASSLGGTNEKLFF. The CDR3 nucleotides are TGCGCCAGCAGCTTGGGAGGAACTAATGAAAAACTGTTTTTT. The genes are TRBV5-1 and TRBJ1-4; D is undetermined. Trimming stripped 0 bases from V and 1 base from J, with 4 bases between. In germline, CDR1 is SGHRS, CDR2 YFSETQ. The CDR3 runs 14 residues. The full variable domain, in which reference TRBV5-1 and TRBJ1-4 provide the parts outside the CDR3, is KAGVTQTPRYLIKTRGQQVTLSCSPISGHRSVSWYQQTPGQGLQFLFEYFSETQRNKGNFPGRFSGRQFSNSRSEMNVSTLELGDSALYLCASSLGGTNEKLFFGSGTQLSVL.